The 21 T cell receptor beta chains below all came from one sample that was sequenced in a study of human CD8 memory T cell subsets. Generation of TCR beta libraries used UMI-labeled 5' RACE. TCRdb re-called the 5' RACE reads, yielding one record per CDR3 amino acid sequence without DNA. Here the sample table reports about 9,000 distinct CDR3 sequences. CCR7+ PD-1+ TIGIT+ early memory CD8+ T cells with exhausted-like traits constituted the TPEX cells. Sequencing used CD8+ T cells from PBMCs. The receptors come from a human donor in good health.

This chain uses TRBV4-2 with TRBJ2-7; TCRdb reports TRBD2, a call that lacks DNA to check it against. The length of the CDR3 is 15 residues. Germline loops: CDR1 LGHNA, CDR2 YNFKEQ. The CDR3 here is CASSQESQGGFEQYF.

The CDR3 protein is CASSYGQGFRQPQHF. The V call is TRBV6-2 or TRBV6-3, the J call TRBJ1-5; lacking DNA, the TRBD1 call made by TCRdb goes unchecked. Germline values: CDR1 MNHEY, CDR2 SVGEGT. There are 15 residues in the CDR3.

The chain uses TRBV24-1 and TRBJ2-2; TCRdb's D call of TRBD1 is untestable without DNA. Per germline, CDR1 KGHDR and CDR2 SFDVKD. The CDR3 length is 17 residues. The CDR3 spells CATSDSIRQGHTGELFF.

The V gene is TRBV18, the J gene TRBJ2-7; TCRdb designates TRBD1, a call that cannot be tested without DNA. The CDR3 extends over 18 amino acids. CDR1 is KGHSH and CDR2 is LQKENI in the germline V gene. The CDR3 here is CASSPEGQASGGSYEQYF.

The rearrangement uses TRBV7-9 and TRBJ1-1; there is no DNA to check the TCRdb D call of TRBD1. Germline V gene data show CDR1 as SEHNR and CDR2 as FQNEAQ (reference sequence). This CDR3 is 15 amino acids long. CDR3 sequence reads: CASSFFGRGNTEAFF.

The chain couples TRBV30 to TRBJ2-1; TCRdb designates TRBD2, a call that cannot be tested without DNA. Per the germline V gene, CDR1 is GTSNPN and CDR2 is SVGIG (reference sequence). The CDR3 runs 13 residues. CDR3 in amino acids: CALTSGGLNEQFF.

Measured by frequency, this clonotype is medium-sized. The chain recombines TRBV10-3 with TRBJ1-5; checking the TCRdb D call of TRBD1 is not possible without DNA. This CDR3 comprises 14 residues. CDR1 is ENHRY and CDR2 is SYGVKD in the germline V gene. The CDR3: CAISQGTGGQPQHF.

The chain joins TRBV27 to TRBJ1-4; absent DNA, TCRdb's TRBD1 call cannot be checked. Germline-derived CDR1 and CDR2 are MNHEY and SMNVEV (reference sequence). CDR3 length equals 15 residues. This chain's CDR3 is CASSSGGFANEKLFF.

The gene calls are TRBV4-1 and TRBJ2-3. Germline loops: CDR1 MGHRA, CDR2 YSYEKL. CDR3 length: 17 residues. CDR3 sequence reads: CASSQEGSSRSTDTQYF.

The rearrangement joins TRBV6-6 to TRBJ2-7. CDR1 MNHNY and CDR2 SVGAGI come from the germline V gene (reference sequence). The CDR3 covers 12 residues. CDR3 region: CASSLTVSEQYF.

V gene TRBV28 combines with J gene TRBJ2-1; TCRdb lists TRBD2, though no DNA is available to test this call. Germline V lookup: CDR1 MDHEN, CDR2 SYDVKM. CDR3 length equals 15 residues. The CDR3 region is CASSSDGEVDNEQFF.

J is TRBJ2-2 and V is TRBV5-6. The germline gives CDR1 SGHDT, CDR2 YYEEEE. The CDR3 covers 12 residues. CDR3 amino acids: CASRWAGGELFF.

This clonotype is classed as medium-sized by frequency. The CDR3: CASSEDRDGYTF. The V call is TRBV7-9, the J call TRBJ1-2; lacking DNA, the TRBD1 call made by TCRdb goes unchecked. Germline values: CDR1 SEHNR, CDR2 FQNEAQ (reference sequence). CDR3 length: 12 amino acids.

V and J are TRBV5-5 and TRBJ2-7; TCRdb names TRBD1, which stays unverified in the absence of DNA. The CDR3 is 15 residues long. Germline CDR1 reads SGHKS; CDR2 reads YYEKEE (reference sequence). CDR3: CASSLATGGYYEQYF.

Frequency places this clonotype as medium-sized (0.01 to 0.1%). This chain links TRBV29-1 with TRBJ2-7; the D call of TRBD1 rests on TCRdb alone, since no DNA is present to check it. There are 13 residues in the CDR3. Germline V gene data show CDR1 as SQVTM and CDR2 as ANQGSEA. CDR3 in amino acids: CSVEIGTGYEQYF.

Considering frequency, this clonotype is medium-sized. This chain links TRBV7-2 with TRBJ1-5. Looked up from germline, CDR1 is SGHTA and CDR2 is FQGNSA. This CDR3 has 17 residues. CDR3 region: CASSLRKGPEAYQPQHF. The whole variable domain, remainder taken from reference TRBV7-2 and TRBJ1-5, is GAGVSQSPSNKVTEKGKDVELRCDPISGHTALYWYRQSLGQGLEFLIYFQGNSAPDKSGLPSDRFSAERTGGSVSTLTIQRTQQEDSAVYLCASSLRKGPEAYQPQHFGDGTRLSIL.

CDR3 loop: CASSHSGRRYEQYF. The chain combines TRBV13 with TRBJ2-7; TCRdb designates TRBD2, a call that cannot be tested without DNA. Per germline, CDR1 PRHDT and CDR2 FYEKMQ (reference sequence). There are 14 residues in the CDR3.

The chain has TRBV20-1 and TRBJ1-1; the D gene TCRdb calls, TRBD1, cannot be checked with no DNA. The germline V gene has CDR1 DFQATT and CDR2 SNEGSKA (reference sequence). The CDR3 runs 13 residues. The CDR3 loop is CSARELAGTEAFF.

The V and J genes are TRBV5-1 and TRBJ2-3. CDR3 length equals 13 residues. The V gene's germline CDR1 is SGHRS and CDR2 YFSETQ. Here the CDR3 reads CASSLGSADTQYF.

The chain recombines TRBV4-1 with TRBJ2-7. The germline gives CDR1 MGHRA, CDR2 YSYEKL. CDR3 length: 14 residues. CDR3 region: CASSQDGGSYEQYF.

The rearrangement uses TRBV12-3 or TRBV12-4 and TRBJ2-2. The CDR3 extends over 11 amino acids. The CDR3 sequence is CAASYTGELFF.